This T cell receptor beta chain was profiled in a study of shared clonotypes between healthy human individuals. Produced via immunoSEQ multiplex PCR; TCRdb's table is partial and in-frame only. In the table there are 650,000 to 700,000 clones, roughly 88% of which are singletons. Sequenced sample: memory CD8+ T cells from PBMCs. As for subset: CD45RO+ cells pooled with CCR7-negative TemRA cells. This clonotype was sampled from a man aged 18 to 35 in good health. Some clones in this sample may be carry-over from other donors' samples.

In DNA form, the CDR3 reads TGTGCCAGCAGCCATGACCCCCTAGTGACCCAGTACTTC. This encodes CASSHDPLVTQYF. The genes are TRBV11-2 and TRBJ2-5; D uncertain. Trimming left V 5 bases short and J 7 bases short, with 14 bases between. Germline V lookup: CDR1 SGHAT, CDR2 FQNNGV. The CDR3 runs to 13 residues.